The 14 T cell receptor beta chains below come from one sample, sequenced in a study of neoadjuvant anti-PD-1 for oral cavity cancer (TCRdb year 2021). The library was built by means of the immunoSEQ multiplex PCR assay. The immuneACCESS repertoire file appears here via TCRdb, limited to in-frame rearrangements. These files lack a portion of the clones; in checked studies, under half of the deficit traces to unresolved V genes, and the cause of the others is not known. For this sample there are about 62,000 clones; 65% to 85% appear just once. The leading ten clones occupy just over 2.5% of the sample. According to the study, the label for this sample's time point signals: before neoadjuvant nivolumab. This material consisted of PBMCs, taken before nivolumab (anti-PD-1) treatment. The origin of the receptors is a person between 40 and 85 years old with oral cavity squamous cell carcinoma.

This clone was counted a single time. The gene calls are TRBV5-1 and TRBJ2-7; a weak D match, TRBD1 (7 bases). Germline V lookup: CDR1 SGHRS, CDR2 YFSETQ. V lost 7 bases to trimming and J lost 2 bases, with 16 bases between them. The CDR3 has 14 amino acids. The CDR3 is CASAGTDRPYEQYF. Here the CDR3 DNA reads TGCGCCAGCGCGGGGACAGACCGACCCTACGAGCAGTACTTC. The full variable domain, rest sourced from reference TRBV5-1 and TRBJ2-7, is KAGVTQTPRYLIKTRGQQVTLSCSPISGHRSVSWYQQTPGQGLQFLFEYFSETQRNKGNFPGRFSGRQFSNSRSEMNVSTLELGDSALYLCASAGTDRPYEQYFGPGTRLTVT.

The table lists this clone with a few counts. V is TRBV19 and J is TRBJ1-5; D possibly corresponds to TRBD1 (6 bases). The V gene lost 3 bases and the J gene lost 4 bases, with 13 bases spanning the gap. From germline, CDR1 is LNHDA and CDR2 SQIVND (reference sequence). The CDR3 sequence is 15 residues long. DNA for the CDR3: TGTGCCAGTAGTATTCAGCAGGGGACGAATCAGCCCCAGCATTTT. Protein sequence: CASSIQQGTNQPQHF.

The CDR3 sequence is CASSFPGSNSPLHF. Here the CDR3 DNA reads TGCGCCAGCAGCTTTCCAGGGAGTAATTCACCCCTCCACTTT. The chain is built from TRBV5-1 and TRBJ1-6; weak D call: TRBD1 (5 bases). V was cut by 2 bases and J by 6 bases, with 9 bases left in between. The CDR3 extends over 14 amino acids. CDR1 SGHRS and CDR2 YFSETQ come from the germline V gene. The variable domain in full, with the rest retrieved from reference TRBV5-1 and TRBJ1-6, is KAGVTQTPRYLIKTRGQQVTLSCSPISGHRSVSWYQQTPGQGLQFLFEYFSETQRNKGNFPGRFSGRQFSNSRSEMNVSTLELGDSALYLCASSFPGSNSPLHFGNGTRLTVT.

This rearrangement joins TRBV11-1 to TRBJ2-7; D unclear. This CDR3 spans 13 amino acids. Germline loops: CDR1 SGHAT, CDR2 FQDESV (reference sequence). V was shortened by 5 bases and J by 9 bases, with 17 bases between the two germline ends. The chain's CDR3 is CASSALQGAAQYF. Written as DNA, the CDR3 is TGTGCCAGCAGCGCCCTACAAGGCGCCGCGCAGTACTTC.

About this clone: At the DNA level, this CDR3 is encoded by other sequences in the same sample as well. V and J are TRBV30 and TRBJ1-5; D not certain. V shed 2 bases and J shed 3 bases, with 14 bases lying between them. This CDR3 region has 15 residues. In germline, CDR1 is GTSNPN, CDR2 SVGIG (reference sequence). CDR3 protein: CAWSFPGQFNQPQHF. The CDR3 coding sequence is TGTGCCTGGAGTTTTCCCGGGCAGTTCAATCAGCCCCAGCATTTT.

The chain carries TRBV28 and TRBJ1-1, with TRBD1 matching 10 bases. Per the germline V gene, CDR1 is MDHEN and CDR2 is SYDVKM. The CDR3 loop spans 16 amino acids. The ends lost 8 bases at V and 4 bases at J; junction bases unmatched: 13. Here the CDR3 reads CASGRQGARGATEAFF. The CDR3 DNA follows: TGTGCCAGCGGACGACAGGGGGCGCGTGGGGCCACTGAAGCTTTCTTT.

The chain joins TRBV5-6 to TRBJ1-2, with 9 nucleotides matching TRBD1. Germline V gives CDR1 SGHDT, CDR2 YYEEEE. The CDR3 runs 17 residues. Unmatched junction bases numbered 13, after V lost 2 bases and J lost 5 bases. The CDR3 protein is CASSFGTGWDLDYGYTF. Written as DNA, the CDR3 is TGTGCCAGCAGCTTCGGGACAGGGTGGGACCTGGATTATGGCTACACCTTC.

The CDR3 reads CASSLGLYTEAFF. The CDR3 region has the DNA TGTGCCAGCAGCTTAGGCTTGTACACTGAAGCTTTCTTT. The rearrangement joins TRBV7-7 to TRBJ1-1; unclear D gene. Germline CDR1 is SSHAT and CDR2 is FNYEAQ (reference sequence). Trimming stripped 1 base from V and 3 bases from J, with 6 bases between. The CDR3 covers 13 residues.

The chain carries TRBV6-5 and TRBJ2-3, with D unresolved. Looked up from germline, CDR1 is MNHEY and CDR2 is SVGAGI. The CDR3 sequence is 13 residues long. The V gene lost 2 bases and the J gene lost 6 bases, with 9 bases spanning the gap. CDR3 nucleotides: TGTGCCAGCAGTTACAACCTGAGGGATACGCAGTATTTT. Its protein is CASSYNLRDTQYF.

This clone is medium-sized (0.01 to 0.1%) in the sample. This chain links TRBV13 with TRBJ1-1; perhaps TRBD1 as D (5 bases). Per germline, CDR1 PRHDT and CDR2 FYEKMQ (reference sequence). Trimming took off 6 bases at V and 1 base at J, with 15 bases between the two ends. This CDR3 has 15 residues. The CDR3 here is CASSLSWGRNTEAFF. The CDR3 nucleotides read TGTGCCAGCAGTCTATCCTGGGGGAGGAACACTGAAGCTTTCTTT. The variable domain in full, completed from reference TRBV13 and TRBJ1-1, reads AAGVIQSPRHLIKEKRETATLKCYPIPRHDTVYWYQQGPGQDPQFLISFYEKMQSDKGSIPDRFSAQQFSDYHSELNMSSLELGDSALYFCASSLSWGRNTEAFFGQGTRLTVV.

The V call is TRBV29-1, the J call TRBJ1-1, with D possibly matching TRBD1 (5 bases). V was clipped by 4 bases and J by 1 base, with 13 bases between them. The CDR3 length is 14 residues. Germline assignment: CDR1 SQVTM and CDR2 ANQGSEA. CDR3 DNA sequence: TGCAGCGTTGTACGGCAGGGTGCGAACACTGAAGCTTTCTTT. Residues: CSVVRQGANTEAFF. Variable domain in full (rest from reference TRBV29-1 and TRBJ1-1): SAVISQKPSRDICQRGTSLTIQCQVDSQVTMMFWYRQQPGQSLTLIATANQGSEATYESGFVIDKFPISRPNLTFSTLTVSNMSPEDSSIYLCSVVRQGANTEAFFGQGTRLTVV.

The J gene is TRBJ2-3, the V gene TRBV4-1; D perhaps matches TRBD2 (7 bases). This CDR3 has 16 residues. Germline CDR1 is MGHRA and CDR2 is YSYEKL. V was shortened by 6 bases and J by 1 base, with 17 bases between the two germline ends. In DNA form, the CDR3 reads TGCGCCAGCAGGGTGTCTGCGGGGGCCGGCACAGATACGCAGTATTTT. Protein sequence: CASRVSAGAGTDTQYF.

A few counts support this clone. The rearrangement uses TRBV6-1 and TRBJ1-1; D uncertain. The CDR3 extends over 15 amino acids. The germline V gene encodes CDR1 MNHNS and CDR2 SASEGT. V lost 3 bases to trimming and J lost 1 base, with 12 bases between them. CDR3 nucleotide sequence: TGTGCCAGCAGTGACTACAACGGTGGGAACACTGAAGCTTTCTTT. This codes for CASSDYNGGNTEAFF.

This chain uses TRBV5-6 with TRBJ2-7; 12 positions agree with TRBD2. V lost 2 bases to trimming and J lost 2 bases; unmatched junction nucleotides: 11. Per the germline V gene, CDR1 is SGHDT and CDR2 is YYEEEE. The CDR3 runs to 18 residues. The CDR3 DNA follows: TGTGCCAGCAGCTTCCCGCCCCTGACTAGCGGGAGCCCCTACGAGCAGTACTTC. Its translation is CASSFPPLTSGSPYEQYF.